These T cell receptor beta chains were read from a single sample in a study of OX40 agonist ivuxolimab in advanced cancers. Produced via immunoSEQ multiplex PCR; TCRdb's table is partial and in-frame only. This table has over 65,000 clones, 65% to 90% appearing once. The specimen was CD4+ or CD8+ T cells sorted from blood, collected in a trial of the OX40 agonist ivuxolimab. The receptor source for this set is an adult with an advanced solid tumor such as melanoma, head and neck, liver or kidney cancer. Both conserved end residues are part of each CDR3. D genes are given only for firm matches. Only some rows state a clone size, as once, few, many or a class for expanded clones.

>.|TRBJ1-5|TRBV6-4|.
TGTGCCAGCAGTGTGGAGGGTACTAATCAGCCCCAGCATTTT
CASSVEGTNQPQHF
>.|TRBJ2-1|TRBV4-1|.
TGCGCCAGCAGCCAAGGGACTGACAATGAGCAGTTCTTC
CASSQGTDNEQFF
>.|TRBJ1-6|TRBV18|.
TGTGCCAGCTCACCACCGACAGGCGTCTATAATTCACCCCTCCACTTT
CASSPPTGVYNSPLHF
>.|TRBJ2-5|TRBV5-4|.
TGTGCCAGCAGCTCGGTAGATTGGGAGACCCAGTACTTC
CASSSVDWETQYF
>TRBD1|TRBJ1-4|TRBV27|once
TGTGCCAGCCGGGACAGGGGGCCGGCAACTAATGAAAAACTGTTTTTT
CASRDRGPATNEKLFF
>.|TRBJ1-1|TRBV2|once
TGTGCCAGCAGTGAAGAAGTGGGTTTTCTTGGTTTCTTT
CASSEEVGFLGFF
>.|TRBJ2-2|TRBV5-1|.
TGCGCCAGCAGCATGTCCCCAGGGGCGAACACCGGGGAGCTGTTTTTT
CASSMSPGANTGELFF
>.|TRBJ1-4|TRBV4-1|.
TGCGCCAGCAGCCATGTCCCGCCTGGAAAACTGTTTTTT
CASSHVPPGKLFF
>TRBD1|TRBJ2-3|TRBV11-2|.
TGTGCCAGCAGCCCGAGGACAGGGAGTGCAGATACGCAGTATTTT
CASSPRTGSADTQYF
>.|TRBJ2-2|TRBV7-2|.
TGTGCCAGCAGCGCACAGGGTGTTGGAAACACCGGGGAGCTGTTTTTT
CASSAQGVGNTGELFF
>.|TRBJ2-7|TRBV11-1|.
TGTGCCAGCAGCTTGGAACCCTCCGAGCAGTACTTC
CASSLEPSEQYF
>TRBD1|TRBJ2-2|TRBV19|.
TGTGCCAGTAGTATGCAGACAGGGTGGGCCGGGGAGCTGTTTTTT
CASSMQTGWAGELFF
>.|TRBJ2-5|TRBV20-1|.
TGCAGTGCTAGGACGCAAGAGACCCAGTACTTC
CSARTQETQYF
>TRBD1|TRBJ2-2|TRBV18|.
TGTGCCAGCTCACCCCCGGGACAGGCGAACACCGGGGAGCTGTTTTTT
CASSPPGQANTGELFF
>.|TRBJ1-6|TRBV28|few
TGTGCCAGCAGTTGGCATAATTCACCCCTCCACTTT
CASSWHNSPLHF
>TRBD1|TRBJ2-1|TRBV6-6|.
TGTGCCAGCAGGACAGGGATGAATAACAATGAGCAGTTCTTC
CASRTGMNNNEQFF
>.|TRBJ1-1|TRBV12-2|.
TGTGCAAGTCGCTTAGCGGGGGAGCCAGACACTGAAGCTTTCTTT
CASRLAGEPDTEAFF
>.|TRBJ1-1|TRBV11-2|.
TGTGCCAGCAGCTTAGGGGTCAGTATGAACACTGAAGCTTTCTTT
CASSLGVSMNTEAFF
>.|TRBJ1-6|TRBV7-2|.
TGTGCCAGCAGCCCCAGGGGAGATAATTCACCCCTCCACTTT
CASSPRGDNSPLHF